This TCR beta chain was identified during a study of T cells in Graves' hyperthyroidism and ophthalmopathy. The germline V gene has CDR1 LGHDT and CDR2 YNNKEL (reference sequence). This CDR3 comprises 13 residues. V was clipped by 4 bases and J by 4 bases, with 8 bases between them. Duration under 3 months, a NOSPECS grade of at least 4, and a Clinical Activity Score of at least 3 characterized the ophthalmopathy patients. Any patient presenting with uncontrolled infection, other autoimmune disease, pregnancy or lactation was left out. RNA transcripts served as the template for amplifying TCR beta CDR3 regions. With the HTBI primer set, the TCR CDR3 went through a first round of RT-PCR. TCRdb recomputed calls from the multiplex PCR reads with MiXCR, one row per CDR3 protein. The sample holds about 290,000 distinct CDR3 sequences; roughly 20% are singletons and the top ten take 35% to 40%.

This receptor was taken from a man aged 50-59 years with Graves' ophthalmopathy. Material for sequencing was blood. The V call is TRBV3-1, the J call TRBJ1-3; D is undetermined. CDR3 region: CASSPPPGNTIYF. The CDR3 DNA reads TGTGCCAGCAGCCCTCCTCCCGGAAACACCATATATTTT. Full variable domain (rest looked up from reference TRBV3-1 and TRBJ1-3): DTAVSQTPKYLVTQMGNDKSIKCEQNLGHDTMYWYKQDSKKFLKIMFSYNNKELIINETVPNRFSPKSPDKAHLNLHINSLELGDSAVYFCASSPPPGNTIYFGEGSWLTVV.